The source of this TCR beta chain is a study of blood T cell repertoires in COVID-19. The protocol was immunoSEQ multiplex PCR, while the TCRdb copy is restricted to in-frame clones and leaves out a portion. The data show around 250,000 clones, around 80% seen once. Specimen: peripheral blood. The receptor comes from an elderly man with acute or convalescent COVID-19.

The CDR3 coding sequence is TGCGCCAGCAGCTTGGCCAAGGGGTCGAATTCACCCCTCCACTTT. It translates to CASSLAKGSNSPLHF. The gene calls are TRBV5-1 and TRBJ1-6; the D gene is possibly TRBD1 (5 bases). The V end was cut by 0 bases, the J end by 7 bases, with 11 bases between. Germline V gene sequence: CDR1 SGHRS, CDR2 YFSETQ. CDR3 size: 15 residues.